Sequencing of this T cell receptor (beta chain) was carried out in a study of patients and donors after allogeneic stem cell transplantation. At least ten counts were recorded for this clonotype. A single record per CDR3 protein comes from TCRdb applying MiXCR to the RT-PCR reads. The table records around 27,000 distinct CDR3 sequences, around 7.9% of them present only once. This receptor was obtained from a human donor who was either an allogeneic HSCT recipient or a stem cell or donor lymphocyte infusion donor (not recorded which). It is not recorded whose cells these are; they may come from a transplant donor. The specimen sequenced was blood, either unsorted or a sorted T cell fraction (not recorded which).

CDR3 amino acids: CASSPTTSVWAFF. The CDR3 coding sequence is TGTGCCAGCAGCCCAACGACCAGTGTTTGGGCTTTCTTT. The genes are TRBV4-2 and TRBJ1-1, with D unresolved. Germline CDR1 is LGHNA and CDR2 is YNFKEQ. The CDR3 is 13 residues long. V shed 4 bases and J shed 11 bases, with 17 bases lying between them.